This T cell receptor beta chain was captured by sequencing in a study of T cells in Graves' hyperthyroidism and ophthalmopathy. Study details: Initial diagnosis, before any treatment, was when peripheral blood was collected. Study-level results: Among clonotypes expanded in thyroid above 0.001, most were also found in blood.

Germline V gene data show CDR1 as GTSNPN and CDR2 as SVGIG (reference sequence). Trimming shortened V by 5 bases and J by 0 bases, and 11 bases separated the two germline ends. The CDR3 has 14 residues. Amplified TCR beta CDR3 regions came from RNA transcripts. The TCR CDR3 first-round RT-PCR relied on the HTBI primer set. TCRdb recomputed calls from the multiplex PCR reads with MiXCR, one row per CDR3 protein. The sample contains hundreds of thousands of distinct CDR3 sequences, 11% to 15% of which appear only once. From roughly 10 ml of fresh peripheral blood, PBMCs were isolated. Ten or more counts support this clonotype. Its antigen is currently unknown.

The gene calls are TRBV30 and TRBJ2-1, with a tentative D call TRBD2 (6 bases). Sequencing was performed on blood. The sequence came from a woman under 30 with Graves' hyperthyroidism. The DNA of the CDR3 is TGTGCCTGGGAGGGACTTAGCTCCTACAATGAGCAGTTCTTC. Translation: CAWEGLSSYNEQFF.